Presented here are 8 T cell receptor beta chains from one specimen sequenced in a study of T cell responses to AZD1222 COVID-19 vaccine. Assay used: immunoSEQ multiplex PCR; TCRdb lists only in-frame clones, some missing. The table lists 250,000 to 300,000 clones, about 94% of them singletons. Sample: peripheral blood, taken 28 days after the second AZD1222 dose. The source of these receptors is an adult who received the AZD1222 COVID-19 vaccine.

The gene calls are TRBV5-6 and TRBJ2-3, with D possibly matching TRBD2 (6 bases). In germline, CDR1 is SGHDT, CDR2 YYEEEE. This CDR3 has 13 amino acids. V was trimmed by 4 bases and J by 4 bases, leaving 10 bases between them. The CDR3 sequence: CASSGRRADTQYF. CDR3 DNA sequence: TGTGCCAGCAGCGGGAGGAGGGCAGATACGCAGTATTTT.

This clone was seen only once. CDR3 nucleotides: TGTGCCACAGCCACCCAGGGTGGGCAGGGGATTGGCTACACCTTC. Its translation is CATATQGGQGIGYTF. This chain links TRBV15 with TRBJ1-2; tentatively, D is TRBD1 (6 bases). The CDR3 totals 15 residues. CDR1 and CDR2 (germline): LNHNV, YYDKDF (reference sequence). Trimming took off 9 bases at V and 7 bases at J, with 24 bases between the two ends.

This clone was seen a single time. V usage is TRBV5-1 and J usage is TRBJ2-1, with 9 bases fitting TRBD1. This CDR3 has 16 residues. Germline CDR1 reads SGHRS; CDR2 reads YFSETQ. The V and J ends lost 5 bases and 8 bases, in that order; junction bases with no gene match: 14. The CDR3 bases are TGCGCCAGCAGGGGCGGACAGGGGCCTACCAGGGATGAGCAGTTCTTC. Amino acid sequence: CASRGGQGPTRDEQFF.

The chain carries TRBV9 and TRBJ1-1, with D possibly being TRBD1 (5 bases). This CDR3 is 15 amino acids long. The germline V gene has CDR1 SGDLS and CDR2 YYNGEE. V lost 0 bases and J lost 1, with 10 bases in between. The CDR3 spells CASSVDGATNTEAFF. CDR3 coding DNA: TGTGCCAGCAGCGTAGACGGGGCCACGAACACTGAAGCTTTCTTT.

The V gene is TRBV7-9, the J gene TRBJ2-5; D uncertain. The germline CDR1 and CDR2 sequences are SEHNR and FQNEAQ (reference sequence). The V gene lost 5 bases and the J gene lost 3 bases, with 7 bases spanning the gap. CDR3 size: 12 residues. The CDR3 here is CASSPNEETQYF. CDR3 DNA: TGTGCCAGCAGCCCTAACGAAGAGACCCAGTACTTC.

The V call is TRBV7-3, the J call TRBJ2-6; D unresolved. V was cut by 3 bases and J by 0 bases, with 6 bases left in between. Germline-derived CDR1 and CDR2 are SGHTA and FQGTGA. The CDR3 contains 15 residues. The CDR3 is CASSFLSSGANVLTF. The DNA for the CDR3 is TGTGCCAGCAGCTTCCTTAGCTCTGGGGCCAACGTCCTGACTTTC.

The CDR3 sequence is CASSPYGAIYGYTF. The CDR3 DNA sequence: TGTGCCAGCAGCCCATACGGGGCGATCTATGGCTACACCTTC. The chain employs TRBV7-9 and TRBJ1-2, with D possibly matching TRBD1 (5 bases). Trimming stripped 5 bases from V and 4 bases from J, with 14 bases between. The germline gives CDR1 SEHNR, CDR2 FQNEAQ (reference sequence). CDR3 length: 14 amino acids.

This clone was seen only once. This chain uses TRBV11-1 with TRBJ2-2; no definite D call. The CDR3 has 16 amino acids. Trimming stripped 2 bases from V and 0 bases from J, with 10 bases between. CDR1 and CDR2 from the germline V gene are SGHAT and FQDESV (reference sequence). CDR3 bases: TGTGCCAGCAGCTTAACGCAAGAGCCGAACACCGGGGAGCTGTTTTTT. Encoded protein: CASSLTQEPNTGELFF.